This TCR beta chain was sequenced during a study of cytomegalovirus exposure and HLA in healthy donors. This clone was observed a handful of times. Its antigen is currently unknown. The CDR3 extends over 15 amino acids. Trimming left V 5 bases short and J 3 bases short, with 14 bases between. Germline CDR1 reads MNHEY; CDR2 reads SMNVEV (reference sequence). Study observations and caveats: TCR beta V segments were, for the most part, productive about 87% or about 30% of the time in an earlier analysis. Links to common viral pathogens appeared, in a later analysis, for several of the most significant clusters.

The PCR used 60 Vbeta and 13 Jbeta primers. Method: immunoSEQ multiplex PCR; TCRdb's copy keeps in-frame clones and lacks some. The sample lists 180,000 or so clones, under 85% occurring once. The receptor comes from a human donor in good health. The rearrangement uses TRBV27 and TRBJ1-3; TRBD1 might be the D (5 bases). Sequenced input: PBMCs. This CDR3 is CASSGSGGFGNTIYF. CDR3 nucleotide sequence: TGTGCCAGCAGTGGGTCGGGGGGTTTTGGAAACACCATATATTTT.